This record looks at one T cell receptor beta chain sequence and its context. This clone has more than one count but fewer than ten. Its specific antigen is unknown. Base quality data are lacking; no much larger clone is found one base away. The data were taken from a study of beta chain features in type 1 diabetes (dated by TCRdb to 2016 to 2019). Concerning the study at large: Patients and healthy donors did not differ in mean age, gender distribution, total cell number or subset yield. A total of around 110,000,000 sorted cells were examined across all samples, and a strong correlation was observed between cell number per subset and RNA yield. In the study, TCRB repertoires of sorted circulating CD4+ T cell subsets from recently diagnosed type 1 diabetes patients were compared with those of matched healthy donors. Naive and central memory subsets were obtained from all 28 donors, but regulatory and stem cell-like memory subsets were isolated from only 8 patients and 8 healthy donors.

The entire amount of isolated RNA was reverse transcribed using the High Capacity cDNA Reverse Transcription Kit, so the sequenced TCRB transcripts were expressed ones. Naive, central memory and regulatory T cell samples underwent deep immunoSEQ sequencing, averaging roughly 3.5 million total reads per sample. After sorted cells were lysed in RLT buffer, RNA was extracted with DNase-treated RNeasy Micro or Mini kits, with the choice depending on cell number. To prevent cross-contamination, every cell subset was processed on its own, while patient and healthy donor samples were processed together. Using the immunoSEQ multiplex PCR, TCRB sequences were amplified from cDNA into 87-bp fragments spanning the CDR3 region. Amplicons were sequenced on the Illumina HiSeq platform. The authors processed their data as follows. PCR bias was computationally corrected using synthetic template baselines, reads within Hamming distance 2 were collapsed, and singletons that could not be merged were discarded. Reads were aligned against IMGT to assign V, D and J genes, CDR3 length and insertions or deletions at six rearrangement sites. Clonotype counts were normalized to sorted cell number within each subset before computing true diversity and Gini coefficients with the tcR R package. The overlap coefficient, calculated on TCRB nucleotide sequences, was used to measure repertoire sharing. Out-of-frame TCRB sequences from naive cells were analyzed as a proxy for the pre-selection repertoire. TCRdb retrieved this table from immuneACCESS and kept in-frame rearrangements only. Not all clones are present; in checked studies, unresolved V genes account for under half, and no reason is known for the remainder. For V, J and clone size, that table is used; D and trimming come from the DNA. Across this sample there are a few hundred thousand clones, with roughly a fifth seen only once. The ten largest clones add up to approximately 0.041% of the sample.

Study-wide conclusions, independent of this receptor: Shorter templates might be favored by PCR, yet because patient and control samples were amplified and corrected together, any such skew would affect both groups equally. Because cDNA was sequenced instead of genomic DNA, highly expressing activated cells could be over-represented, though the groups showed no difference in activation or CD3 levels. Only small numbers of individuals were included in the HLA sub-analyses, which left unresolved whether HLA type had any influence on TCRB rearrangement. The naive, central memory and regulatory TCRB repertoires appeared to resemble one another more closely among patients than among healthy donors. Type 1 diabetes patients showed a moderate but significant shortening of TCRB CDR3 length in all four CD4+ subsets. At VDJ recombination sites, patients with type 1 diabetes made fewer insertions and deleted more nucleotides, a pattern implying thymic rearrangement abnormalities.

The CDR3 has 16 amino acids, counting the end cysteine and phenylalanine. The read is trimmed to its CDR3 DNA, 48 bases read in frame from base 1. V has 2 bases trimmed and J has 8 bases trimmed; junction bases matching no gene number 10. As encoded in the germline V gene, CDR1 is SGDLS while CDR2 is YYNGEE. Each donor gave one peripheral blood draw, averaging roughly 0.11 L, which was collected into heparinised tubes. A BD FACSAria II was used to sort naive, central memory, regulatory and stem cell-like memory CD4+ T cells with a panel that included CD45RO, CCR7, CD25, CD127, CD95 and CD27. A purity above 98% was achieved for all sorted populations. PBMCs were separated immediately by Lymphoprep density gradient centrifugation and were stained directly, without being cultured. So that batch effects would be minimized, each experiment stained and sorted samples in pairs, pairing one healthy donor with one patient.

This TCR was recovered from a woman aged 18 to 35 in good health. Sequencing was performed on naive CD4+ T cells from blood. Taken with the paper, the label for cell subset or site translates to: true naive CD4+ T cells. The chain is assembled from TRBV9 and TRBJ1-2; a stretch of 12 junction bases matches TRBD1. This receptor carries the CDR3 CASSVGTGGAIGGYTF. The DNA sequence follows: TGTGCCAGCAGCGTCGGGACAGGGGGCGCTATCGGCGGCTACACCTTC.